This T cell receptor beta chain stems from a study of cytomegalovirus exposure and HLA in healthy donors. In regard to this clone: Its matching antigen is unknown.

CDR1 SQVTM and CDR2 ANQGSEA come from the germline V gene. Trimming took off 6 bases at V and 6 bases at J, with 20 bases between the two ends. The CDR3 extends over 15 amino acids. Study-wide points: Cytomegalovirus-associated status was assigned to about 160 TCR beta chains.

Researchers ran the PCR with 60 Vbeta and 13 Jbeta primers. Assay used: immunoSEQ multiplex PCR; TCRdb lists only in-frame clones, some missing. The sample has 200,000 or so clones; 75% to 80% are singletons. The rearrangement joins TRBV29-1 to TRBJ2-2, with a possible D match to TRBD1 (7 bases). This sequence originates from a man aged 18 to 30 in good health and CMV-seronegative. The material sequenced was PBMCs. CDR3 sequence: CSVMTRPDRAGELFF. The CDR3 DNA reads TGCAGCGTCATGACTAGACCCGACAGGGCCGGGGAGCTGTTTTTT.